This is a list of T cell receptor beta chains from one sample in a study of blood T cell repertoires in COVID-19. TCRdb keeps only in-frame clones here, not all; method: immunoSEQ multiplex PCR. Among about 440,000 clones listed, roughly 87% were seen once. The sequenced material came from PBMCs or T cells enriched from blood (not recorded which). The receptors come from a woman aged 18-29 years with acute COVID-19. Both conserved end residues are part of each CDR3.

J gene: TRBJ2-2
V gene: TRBV9
CDR3 length: 16
CDR3 protein: CASSVALAGFTGELFF

J gene: TRBJ2-7
V gene: TRBV28
CDR3 length: 14
CDR3 protein: CASSLPGGVYEQYF

J gene: TRBJ2-1
V gene: TRBV21-1
CDR3 length: 14
CDR3 protein: CASSSETRDNEQFF

J gene: TRBJ1-4
V gene: TRBV2
CDR3 length: 14
CDR3 protein: CASRDRDSNEKLFF

J gene: TRBJ2-1
V gene: TRBV4-2
CDR3 length: 16
CDR3 protein: CASSHGLVGVSVEQFF

J gene: TRBJ2-5
V gene: TRBV19
CDR3 length: 15
CDR3 protein: CASRGLAGGWETQYF

J gene: TRBJ1-1
V gene: TRBV5-6
CDR3 length: 13
CDR3 protein: CASSPGQRAEAFF

J gene: TRBJ2-3
V gene: TRBV27
CDR3 length: 17
CDR3 protein: CASSVKRQGMGTDTQYF

J gene: TRBJ1-1
V gene: TRBV20-1
CDR3 length: 12
CDR3 protein: CSASRGATVAFF

J gene: TRBJ2-5
V gene: TRBV30
CDR3 length: 13
CDR3 protein: CAWSVQGVETQYF

J gene: TRBJ2-1
V gene: TRBV29-1
CDR3 length: 16
CDR3 protein: CSATSDRLISYNEQFF

J gene: TRBJ2-1
V gene: TRBV12-3/TRBV12-4
CDR3 length: 13
CDR3 protein: CASTHRGNNEQFF

J gene: TRBJ1-6
V gene: TRBV30
CDR3 length: 17
CDR3 protein: CAWTPPRDSSYNSPLHF

J gene: TRBJ1-1
V gene: TRBV20-1
CDR3 length: 12
CDR3 protein: CSASSSNTEAFF

J gene: TRBJ2-7
V gene: TRBV9
CDR3 length: 16
CDR3 protein: CASSVSSGSPFYEQYF

J gene: TRBJ2-2
V gene: TRBV3-1/TRBV3-2
CDR3 length: 17
CDR3 protein: CASSQVLLAGGTGELFF

J gene: TRBJ2-1
V gene: TRBV3-1/TRBV3-2
CDR3 length: 13
CDR3 protein: CASTSVRGGEQFF

J gene: TRBJ1-6
V gene: TRBV7-2
CDR3 length: 15
CDR3 protein: CASSLLTVYNSPLHF

J gene: TRBJ2-5
V gene: TRBV20-1
CDR3 length: 11
CDR3 protein: CSANRGETQYF

J gene: TRBJ1-4
V gene: TRBV2
CDR3 length: 12
CDR3 protein: CASDRTNEKLFF

J gene: TRBJ2-7
V gene: TRBV27
CDR3 length: 15
CDR3 protein: CASSLVSGGEYEQYF

J gene: TRBJ1-2
V gene: TRBV7-2
CDR3 length: 15
CDR3 protein: CASSLGDGGAYGYTF

J gene: TRBJ1-1
V gene: TRBV19
CDR3 length: 15
CDR3 protein: CASSIVPGLNTEAFF

J gene: TRBJ1-2
V gene: TRBV5-1
CDR3 length: 13
CDR3 protein: CASSAQGTYGYTF

J gene: TRBJ1-2
V gene: TRBV11-2
CDR3 length: 15
CDR3 protein: CASSPSGTINYGYTF

J gene: TRBJ1-4
V gene: TRBV28
CDR3 length: 17
CDR3 protein: CASSLVGRGLSNEKLFF

J gene: TRBJ2-1
V gene: TRBV4-1
CDR3 length: 14
CDR3 protein: CASSQDREYNEQFF

J gene: TRBJ2-7
V gene: TRBV4-1
CDR3 length: 14
CDR3 protein: CASSQGTSVGEQYF

J gene: TRBJ1-3
V gene: TRBV5-1
CDR3 length: 18
CDR3 protein: CASSLGTGTGASGNTIYF

J gene: TRBJ2-7
V gene: TRBV19
CDR3 length: 16
CDR3 protein: CASSTNAGTGTYEQYF

J gene: TRBJ2-5
V gene: TRBV24-1
CDR3 length: 13
CDR3 protein: CATSDSGSETQYF

J gene: TRBJ2-3
V gene: TRBV3-1/TRBV3-2
CDR3 length: 17
CDR3 protein: CASSQELAGGSTDTQYF

J gene: TRBJ2-7
V gene: TRBV6-5
CDR3 length: 14
CDR3 protein: CASSPSGSSYEQYF

J gene: TRBJ2-7
V gene: TRBV14
CDR3 length: 15
CDR3 protein: CASSQRGGALYEQYF

J gene: TRBJ1-5
V gene: TRBV2
CDR3 length: 14
CDR3 protein: CASSLSRGEQPQHF

J gene: TRBJ2-1
V gene: TRBV10-2
CDR3 length: 13
CDR3 protein: CASSYGGDNEQFF

J gene: TRBJ1-1
V gene: TRBV12-3/TRBV12-4
CDR3 length: 13
CDR3 protein: CASTPRGEREAFF

J gene: TRBJ2-5
V gene: TRBV2
CDR3 length: 14
CDR3 protein: CARQARVGWETQYF

J gene: TRBJ2-6
V gene: TRBV29-1
CDR3 length: 17
CDR3 protein: CSATRGGESSGANVLTF

J gene: TRBJ1-2
V gene: TRBV12-3/TRBV12-4
CDR3 length: 13
CDR3 protein: CASRPDRERGYTF

J gene: TRBJ2-2
V gene: TRBV7-2
CDR3 length: 16
CDR3 protein: CASSLAHFLNTGELFF

J gene: TRBJ2-4
V gene: TRBV4-2
CDR3 length: 20
CDR3 protein: CASSQTGTSGGIWAKNIQYF

J gene: TRBJ1-4
V gene: TRBV5-1
CDR3 length: 15
CDR3 protein: CASSFTGTGDEKLFF

J gene: TRBJ2-7
V gene: TRBV4-1
CDR3 length: 16
CDR3 protein: CASSQESLLGTYEQYF

J gene: TRBJ2-7
V gene: TRBV10-3
CDR3 length: 17
CDR3 protein: CAISESIARTGVAEQYF

J gene: TRBJ2-7
V gene: TRBV13
CDR3 length: 14
CDR3 protein: CASSLYSLWYEQYF

J gene: TRBJ2-2
V gene: TRBV3-1/TRBV3-2
CDR3 length: 12
CDR3 protein: CASGRDSGELFF

J gene: TRBJ2-7
V gene: TRBV7-2
CDR3 length: 15
CDR3 protein: CASSLVPGGDYEQYF

J gene: TRBJ2-3
V gene: TRBV4-3
CDR3 length: 15
CDR3 protein: CASSQNLRVTDTQYF

J gene: TRBJ1-5
V gene: TRBV2
CDR3 length: 13
CDR3 protein: CASSGTGRQPQHF

J gene: TRBJ2-2
V gene: TRBV2
CDR3 length: 15
CDR3 protein: CASSSSPGGSGELFF

J gene: TRBJ2-3
V gene: TRBV3-1/TRBV3-2
CDR3 length: 17
CDR3 protein: CASSQDASGGARDTQYF

J gene: TRBJ1-2
V gene: TRBV2
CDR3 length: 15
CDR3 protein: CARERRGAGELGYTF

J gene: TRBJ2-1
V gene: TRBV7-2
CDR3 length: 14
CDR3 protein: CASSSQGQGSEQFF

J gene: TRBJ1-5
V gene: TRBV7-9
CDR3 length: 14
CDR3 protein: CASSLQGDNQPQHF

J gene: TRBJ1-3
V gene: TRBV14
CDR3 length: 15
CDR3 protein: CASSPSRGSGNTIYF

J gene: TRBJ1-2
V gene: TRBV9
CDR3 length: 14
CDR3 protein: CASSERGTGYGYTF

J gene: TRBJ2-3
V gene: TRBV7-2
CDR3 length: 14
CDR3 protein: CASSPGQNTDTQYF